The 12 T cell receptor beta chains reported below all come from one sample, sequenced in a study of blood T cell repertoires in COVID-19. Here immunoSEQ multiplex PCR was the method, and the copy in TCRdb shows in-frame clones only, minus some. The table lists around 100,000 clones, 85% to 90% of them singletons. The sequenced sample consisted of peripheral blood. The source is a human donor in a cohort sampled during active COVID-19.

The chain links TRBV6-5 to TRBJ1-5, with D possibly matching TRBD1 (6 bases). This CDR3 comprises 13 residues. CDR1 is MNHEY, CDR2 SVGAGI, per germline. The V end lost 11 bases, the J end lost 2 bases, and 13 bases lay between the germline ends. CDR3 loop: CASGQWGNQPQHF. DNA for the CDR3: TGTGCCTCTGGACAGTGGGGCAATCAGCCCCAGCATTTT.

CDR3 loop: CASSGDRDTDTQYF. The CDR3 DNA sequence: TGTGCCAGCAGTGGGGACAGGGACACAGATACGCAGTATTTT. This chain joins TRBV25-1 and TRBJ2-3; 9 positions agree with TRBD1. J was trimmed by 2 bases and V by 4 bases; bases with no gene match: 1. This CDR3 region has 14 residues. The germline V gene encodes CDR1 MGHDK and CDR2 SYGVNS.

The chain couples TRBV27 to TRBJ2-1; 9 bases are shared with TRBD2. The CDR3 has 17 amino acids. V dropped 5 bases and J dropped 4; count of bases not matched to a gene: 12. From germline, CDR1 is MNHEY and CDR2 SMNVEV (reference sequence). CDR3 sequence: CASSRRLAEGGYNEQFF. Written as DNA, the CDR3 is TGTGCCAGCAGTCGTAGACTAGCGGAGGGGGGGTACAATGAGCAGTTCTTC.

The CDR3 DNA reads as TGTGCCAGCAGCTTGGCAGTCGAGCAGTACTTC. Its protein product is CASSLAVEQYF. The chain combines TRBV5-5 with TRBJ2-7, with unresolved D. Looked up from germline, CDR1 is SGHKS and CDR2 is YYEKEE (reference sequence). The V end was cut by 0 bases, the J end by 6 bases, with 4 bases between. The CDR3 has 11 amino acids.

The chain couples TRBV5-1 to TRBJ2-1; the D gene is possibly TRBD1 (5 bases). From germline, CDR1 is SGHRS and CDR2 YFSETQ. This CDR3 is built from 15 residues. V was clipped by 0 bases and J by 1 base, with 8 bases between them. The CDR3 DNA reads TGCGCCAGCAGCTTGGAAGCAGGGTCCTACAATGAGCAGTTCTTC. This encodes CASSLEAGSYNEQFF.

This CDR3 reads CSVEGYRRAEAFF. Here the CDR3 DNA reads TGCAGCGTTGAGGGGTACAGGCGCGCTGAAGCTTTCTTT. The V and J genes are TRBV29-1 and TRBJ1-1, with TRBD1 as a possible D gene (5 bases). The CDR3 is 13 amino acids. The V end lost 3 bases, the J end lost 6 bases, and 14 bases lay between the germline ends. Germline lookup yields CDR1 SQVTM and CDR2 ANQGSEA.

The genes are TRBV6-5 and TRBJ1-1; possible D gene TRBD1, 5 bases. CDR3 length: 12 amino acids. CDR1 is MNHEY, CDR2 SVGAGI, per germline. Trimming left V 5 bases short and J 6 bases short, with 10 bases between. In DNA form, the CDR3 reads TGTGCCAGCAGTAGACAGTCGGCTGAAGCTTTCTTT. Protein: CASSRQSAEAFF.

This chain joins TRBV28 and TRBJ1-3; 8 nucleotides align to TRBD1. Looked up from germline, CDR1 is MDHEN and CDR2 is SYDVKM. V lost 5 bases, J lost 4 bases, and 1 base stayed unmatched. The CDR3 spans 13 residues. DNA for the CDR3: TGTGCCAGCAGTAGGGACAGGGGAAACACCATATATTTT. It codes for CASSRDRGNTIYF.

The V gene is TRBV4-2, the J gene TRBJ2-5; 7 nucleotides align to TRBD1. The CDR3 extends over 12 amino acids. Germline V gene sequence: CDR1 LGHNA, CDR2 YNFKEQ. Trimming cost V 5 bases and J 5 bases; bases outside gene matches: 2. The CDR3 DNA follows: TGTGCCAGCAGCTACAGGGGTGAGACCCAGTACTTC. It codes for CASSYRGETQYF.

The chain couples TRBV14 to TRBJ2-5, with D perhaps matching TRBD1 (7 bases). The CDR3 is 16 residues long. CDR1 is SGHDN and CDR2 is FVKESK in the germline V gene. Trimming removed 1 base at V and 7 bases at J, with 19 bases between. The CDR3 DNA is TGTGCCAGCAGCCAAGTGGCGGGACAGAGGGTGGGGACCCAGTACTTC. Amino acids: CASSQVAGQRVGTQYF.

The J gene is TRBJ2-2, the V gene TRBV30; TRBD2 is a possible D gene (5 bases). V was trimmed by 0 bases and J by 6 bases, leaving 8 bases between them. CDR1 and CDR2 (germline): GTSNPN, SVGIG (reference sequence). The CDR3 contains 13 residues. CDR3 DNA: TGTGCCTGGAGTGTAGAAGCGGCCGGGGAGCTGTTTTTT. This sequence encodes CAWSVEAAGELFF.

This chain connects TRBV25-1 to TRBJ2-7; 10 bases agree with TRBD1. Germline V gene lookup returns CDR1 MGHDK and CDR2 SYGVNS. The CDR3 sequence is 13 residues long. V dropped 4 bases and J dropped 6; count of bases not matched to a gene: 3. The CDR3 DNA reads TGTGCCAGCAGTGTGACAGGGGGCGGCGAGCAGTACTTC. Its protein product is CASSVTGGGEQYF.